This T cell receptor beta chain stems from a study of OX40 agonist ivuxolimab in advanced cancers. Sequenced by immunoSEQ multiplex PCR; TCRdb stores in-frame clones only, minus some. Of around 100,000 clones in the sample, approximately 89% were seen once. After removal of 3 bases from V and 4 bases from J, the junction contained 5 bases not matched to a gene. This CDR3 comprises 14 residues. Germline V gives CDR1 SGHDT, CDR2 YYEEEE. This clone was seen once. The receptor was derived from an adult with an advanced solid tumor such as melanoma, head and neck, liver or kidney cancer. This chain joins TRBV5-6 and TRBJ2-5; 8 bases align to TRBD1. Sequencing used CD4+ or CD8+ T cells sorted from blood, obtained in a trial of the OX40 agonist ivuxolimab. The CDR3 coding sequence is TGTGCCAGCAGCTCTCCCGGGACAGGAGAGACCCAGTACTTC. This translates into CASSSPGTGETQYF.